These 2 T cell receptor beta chains share one sample of origin, sequenced in a study of identical twins. MiXCR was run by TCRdb on the 5' RACE reads, yielding one entry per CDR3 protein. The sample includes about 530,000 distinct CDR3 sequences, nearly 15% seen only once; the top ten take roughly 0.4%. The sample was also reused in another study, on yellow fever vaccine responses in identical twins.

Sample: CD4+ T cells sorted from blood. The receptors stem from a woman in her late teens or twenties in good health.

This clonotype was found many times. The chain employs TRBV7-7 and TRBJ2-1, with 12 positions matching TRBD2. The V and J ends lost 5 bases and 4 bases, in that order; junction bases with no gene match: 3. This CDR3 is 15 amino acids long. Germline values: CDR1 SSHAT, CDR2 FNYEAQ (reference sequence). The CDR3 loop reads CASSEGTSGYNEQFF. DNA of the CDR3: TGTGCCAGCAGCGAAGGGACTAGCGGGTACAATGAGCAGTTCTTC.

This clonotype was detected a few times. The chain recombines TRBV24-1 with TRBJ2-7; D might be TRBD1 (5 bases). There are 16 residues in the CDR3. Trimming left V 0 bases short and J 5 bases short, with 16 bases between. Germline assignment: CDR1 KGHDR and CDR2 SFDVKD. CDR3 in amino acids: CATSDLVGQEDNEQYF. The CDR3 nucleotides are TGTGCCACCAGTGATTTGGTGGGGCAGGAAGATAACGAGCAGTACTTC.